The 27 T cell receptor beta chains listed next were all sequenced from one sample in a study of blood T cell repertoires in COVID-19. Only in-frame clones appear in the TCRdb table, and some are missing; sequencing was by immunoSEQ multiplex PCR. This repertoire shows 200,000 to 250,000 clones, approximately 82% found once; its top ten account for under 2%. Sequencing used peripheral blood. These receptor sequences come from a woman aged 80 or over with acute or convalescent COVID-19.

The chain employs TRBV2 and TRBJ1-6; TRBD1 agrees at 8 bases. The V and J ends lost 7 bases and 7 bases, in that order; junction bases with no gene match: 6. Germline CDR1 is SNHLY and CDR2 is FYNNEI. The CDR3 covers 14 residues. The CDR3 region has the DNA TGTGCCAGCACGCCGGACAGGGTCAATTCACCCCTCCACTTT. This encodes CASTPDRVNSPLHF.

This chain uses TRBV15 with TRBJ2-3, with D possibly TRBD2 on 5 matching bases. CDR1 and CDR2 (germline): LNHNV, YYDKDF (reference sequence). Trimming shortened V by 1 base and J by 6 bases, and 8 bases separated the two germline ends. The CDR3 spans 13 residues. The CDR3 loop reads CATSRVGVDTQYF. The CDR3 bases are TGTGCCACCAGCAGAGTCGGGGTTGATACGCAGTATTTT.

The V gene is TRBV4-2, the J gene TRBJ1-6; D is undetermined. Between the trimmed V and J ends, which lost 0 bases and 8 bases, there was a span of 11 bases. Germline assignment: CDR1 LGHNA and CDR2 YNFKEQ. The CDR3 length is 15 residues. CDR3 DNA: TGTGCCAGCAGCCAAGAAGATAGCGGGTATTCACCCCTCCACTTT. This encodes CASSQEDSGYSPLHF.

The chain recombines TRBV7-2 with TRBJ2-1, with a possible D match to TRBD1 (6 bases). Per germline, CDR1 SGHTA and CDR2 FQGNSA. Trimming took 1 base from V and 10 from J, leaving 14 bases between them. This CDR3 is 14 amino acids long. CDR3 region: CASSLVTGHREQFF. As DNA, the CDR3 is TGTGCCAGCAGCTTAGTTACGGGACACAGGGAGCAGTTCTTC.

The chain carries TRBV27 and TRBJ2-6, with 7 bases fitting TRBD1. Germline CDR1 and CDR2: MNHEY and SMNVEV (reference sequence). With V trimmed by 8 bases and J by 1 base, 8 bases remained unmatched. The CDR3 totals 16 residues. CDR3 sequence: CASRNRGLSGANVLTF. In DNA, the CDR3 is TGTGCCAGCCGTAACAGGGGCCTATCTGGGGCCAACGTCCTGACTTTC.

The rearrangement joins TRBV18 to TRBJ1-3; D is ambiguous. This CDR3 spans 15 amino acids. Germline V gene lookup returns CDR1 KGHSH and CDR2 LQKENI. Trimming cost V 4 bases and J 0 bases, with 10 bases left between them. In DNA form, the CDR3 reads TGTGCCAGCTCACGAGAGGGAAGCTCTGGAAACACCATATATTTT. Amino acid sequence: CASSREGSSGNTIYF.

CDR3 DNA: TGTGCCAGCAGCTCGGACAGAATTTCCTACGAGCAGTACTTC. Protein product: CASSSDRISYEQYF. V and J are TRBV7-9 and TRBJ2-7; a possible D gene is TRBD1 (6 bases). This CDR3 spans 14 amino acids. Trimming shortened V by 4 bases and J by 1 base, and 11 bases separated the two germline ends. CDR1 SEHNR and CDR2 FQNEAQ come from the germline V gene (reference sequence).

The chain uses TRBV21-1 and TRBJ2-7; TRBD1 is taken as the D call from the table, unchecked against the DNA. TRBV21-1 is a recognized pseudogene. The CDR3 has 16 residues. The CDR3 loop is CASSKESRGQGDEQYF. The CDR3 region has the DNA TGTGCCAGCAGCAAAGAATCGCGTGGACAGGGAGACGAGCAGTACTTC.

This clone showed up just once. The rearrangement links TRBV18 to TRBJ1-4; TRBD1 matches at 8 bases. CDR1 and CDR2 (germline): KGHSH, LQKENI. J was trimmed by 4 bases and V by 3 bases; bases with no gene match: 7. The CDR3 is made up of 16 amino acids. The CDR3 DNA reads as TGTGCCAGCTCACCTACACAGACAGGGGATAATGAAAAACTGTTTTTT. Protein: CASSPTQTGDNEKLFF.

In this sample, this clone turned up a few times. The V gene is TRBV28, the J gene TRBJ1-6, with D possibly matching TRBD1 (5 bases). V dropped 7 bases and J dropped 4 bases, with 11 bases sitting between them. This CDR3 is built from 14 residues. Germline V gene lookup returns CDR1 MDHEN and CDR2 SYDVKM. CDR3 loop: CASTKRGYNSPLHF. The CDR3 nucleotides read TGTGCCAGCACCAAACGGGGGTATAATTCACCCCTCCACTTT. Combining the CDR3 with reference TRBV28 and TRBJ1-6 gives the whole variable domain DVKVTQSSRYLVKRTGEKVFLECVQDMDHENMFWYRQDPGLGLRLIYFSYDVKMKEKGDIPEGYSVSREKKERFSLILESASTNQTSMYLCASTKRGYNSPLHFGNGTRLTVT.

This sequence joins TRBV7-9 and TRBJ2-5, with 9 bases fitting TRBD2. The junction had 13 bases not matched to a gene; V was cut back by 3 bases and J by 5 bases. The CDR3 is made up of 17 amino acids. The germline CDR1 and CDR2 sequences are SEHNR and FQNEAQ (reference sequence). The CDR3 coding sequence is TGTGCCAGCAGCTTTTGGGAAGGCGGGGGGGCAGGCGAGACCCAGTACTTC. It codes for CASSFWEGGGAGETQYF.

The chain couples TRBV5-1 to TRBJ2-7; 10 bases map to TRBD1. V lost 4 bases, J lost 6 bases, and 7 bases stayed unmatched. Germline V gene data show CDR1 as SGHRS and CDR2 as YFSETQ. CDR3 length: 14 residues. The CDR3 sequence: CASSQTGGAIEQYF. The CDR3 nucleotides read TGCGCCAGCAGCCAGACAGGGGGCGCGATCGAGCAGTACTTC. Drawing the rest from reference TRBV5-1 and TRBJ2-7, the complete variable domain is KAGVTQTPRYLIKTRGQQVTLSCSPISGHRSVSWYQQTPGQGLQFLFEYFSETQRNKGNFPGRFSGRQFSNSRSEMNVSTLELGDSALYLCASSQTGGAIEQYFGPGTRLTVT.

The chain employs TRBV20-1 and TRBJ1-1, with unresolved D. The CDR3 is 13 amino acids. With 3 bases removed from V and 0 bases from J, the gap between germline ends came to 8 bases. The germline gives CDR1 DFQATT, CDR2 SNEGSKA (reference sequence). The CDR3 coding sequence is TGCAGTGCTAGTATAGACATGAACACTGAAGCTTTCTTT. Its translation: CSASIDMNTEAFF.

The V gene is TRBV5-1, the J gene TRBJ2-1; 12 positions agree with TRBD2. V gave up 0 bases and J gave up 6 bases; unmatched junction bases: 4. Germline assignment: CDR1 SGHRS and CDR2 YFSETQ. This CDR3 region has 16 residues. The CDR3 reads CASSLGSGLAGNEQFF. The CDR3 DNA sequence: TGCGCCAGCAGCTTGGGATCGGGACTAGCGGGCAATGAGCAGTTCTTC.

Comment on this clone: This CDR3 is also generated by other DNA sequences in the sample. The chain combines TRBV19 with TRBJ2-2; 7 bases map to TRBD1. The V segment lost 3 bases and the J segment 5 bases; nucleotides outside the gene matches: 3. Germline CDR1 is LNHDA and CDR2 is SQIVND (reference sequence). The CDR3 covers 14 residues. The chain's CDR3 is CASSITGATGELFF. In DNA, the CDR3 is TGTGCCAGTAGTATTACAGGGGCTACCGGGGAGCTGTTTTTT.

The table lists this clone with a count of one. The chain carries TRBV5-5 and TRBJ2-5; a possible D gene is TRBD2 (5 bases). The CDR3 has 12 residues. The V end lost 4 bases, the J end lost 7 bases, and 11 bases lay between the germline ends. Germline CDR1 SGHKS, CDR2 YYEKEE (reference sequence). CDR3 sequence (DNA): TGTGCCAGCAGCGAGGAGAGGGCGACCCAGTACTTC. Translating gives CASSEERATQYF.

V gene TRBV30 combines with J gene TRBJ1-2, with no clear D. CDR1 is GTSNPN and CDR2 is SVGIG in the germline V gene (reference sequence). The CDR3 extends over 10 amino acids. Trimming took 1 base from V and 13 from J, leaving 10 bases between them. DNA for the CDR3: TGTGCCTGGAGTGATCCGGAGCTCACCTTC. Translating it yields CAWSDPELTF.

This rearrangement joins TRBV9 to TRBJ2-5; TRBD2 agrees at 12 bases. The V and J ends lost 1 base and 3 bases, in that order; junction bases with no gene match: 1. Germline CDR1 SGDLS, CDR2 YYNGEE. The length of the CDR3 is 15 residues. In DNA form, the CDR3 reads TGTGCCAGCAGCGTAACTAGCGGGGGGAAAGAGACCCAGTACTTC. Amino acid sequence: CASSVTSGGKETQYF.

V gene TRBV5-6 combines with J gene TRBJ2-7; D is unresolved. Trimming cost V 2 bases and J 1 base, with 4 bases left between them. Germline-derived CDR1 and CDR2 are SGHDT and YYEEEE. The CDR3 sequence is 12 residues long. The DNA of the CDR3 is TGTGCCAGCAGCTTTCTGTCCTACGAGCAGTACTTC. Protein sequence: CASSFLSYEQYF. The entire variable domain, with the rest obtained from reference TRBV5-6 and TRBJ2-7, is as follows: DAGVTQSPTHLIKTRGQQVTLRCSPKSGHDTVSWYQQALGQGPQFIFQYYEEEERQRGNFPDRFSGHQFPNYSSELNVNALLLGDSALYLCASSFLSYEQYFGPGTRLTVT.

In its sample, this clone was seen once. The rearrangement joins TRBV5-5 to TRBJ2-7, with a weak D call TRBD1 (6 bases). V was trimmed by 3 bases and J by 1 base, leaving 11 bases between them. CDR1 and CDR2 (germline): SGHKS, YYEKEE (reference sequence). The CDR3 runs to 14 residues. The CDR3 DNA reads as TGTGCCAGCAGCTACCGGGACACATCCTACGAGCAGTACTTC. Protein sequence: CASSYRDTSYEQYF.

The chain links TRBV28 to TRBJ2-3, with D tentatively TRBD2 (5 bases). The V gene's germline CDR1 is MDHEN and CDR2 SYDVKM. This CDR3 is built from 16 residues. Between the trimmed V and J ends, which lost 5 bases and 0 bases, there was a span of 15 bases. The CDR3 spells CASSKTRFLSTDTQYF. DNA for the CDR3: TGTGCCAGCAGTAAAACTAGGTTCTTGAGCACAGATACGCAGTATTTT.

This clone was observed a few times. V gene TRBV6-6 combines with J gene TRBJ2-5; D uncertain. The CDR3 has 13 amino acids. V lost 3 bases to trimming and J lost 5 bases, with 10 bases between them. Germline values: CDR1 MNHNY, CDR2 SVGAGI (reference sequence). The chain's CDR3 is CASSYIGAETQYF. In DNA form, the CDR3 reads TGTGCCAGCAGTTATATCGGAGCGGAGACCCAGTACTTC.

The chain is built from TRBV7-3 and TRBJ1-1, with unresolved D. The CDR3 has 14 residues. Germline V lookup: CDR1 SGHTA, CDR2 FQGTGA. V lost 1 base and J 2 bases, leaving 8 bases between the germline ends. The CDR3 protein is CASSLSPGNTEAFF. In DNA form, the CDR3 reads TGTGCCAGCAGCTTAAGTCCAGGAAACACTGAAGCTTTCTTT.

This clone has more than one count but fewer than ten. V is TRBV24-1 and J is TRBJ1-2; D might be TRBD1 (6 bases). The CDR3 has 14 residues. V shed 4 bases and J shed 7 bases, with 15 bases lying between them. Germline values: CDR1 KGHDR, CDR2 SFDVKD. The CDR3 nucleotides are TGTGCCACCAGTGACCCAGGGGTACGAATTGGCTACACCTTC. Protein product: CATSDPGVRIGYTF.

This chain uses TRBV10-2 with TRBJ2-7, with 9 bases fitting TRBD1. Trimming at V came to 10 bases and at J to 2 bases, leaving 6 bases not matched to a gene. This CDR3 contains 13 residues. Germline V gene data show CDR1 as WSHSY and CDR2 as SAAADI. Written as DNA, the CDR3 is TGCGCCACCAGACAGGGGGGCACCTACGAGCAGTACTTC. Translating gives CATRQGGTYEQYF.

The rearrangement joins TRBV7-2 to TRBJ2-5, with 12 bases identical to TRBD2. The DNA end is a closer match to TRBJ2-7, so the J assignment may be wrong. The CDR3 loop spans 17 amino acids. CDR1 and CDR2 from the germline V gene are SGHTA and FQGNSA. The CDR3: CASSLRATSGSGYEQYF. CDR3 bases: TGTGCCAGCAGCTTAAGGGCGACTAGCGGGAGTGGATACGAGCAGTACTTC.

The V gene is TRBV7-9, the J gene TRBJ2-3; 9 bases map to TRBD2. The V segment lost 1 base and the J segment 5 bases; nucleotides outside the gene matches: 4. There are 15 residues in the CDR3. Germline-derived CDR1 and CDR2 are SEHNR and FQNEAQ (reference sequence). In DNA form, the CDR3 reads TGTGCCAGCAGCTTAGTAGCGGGGGATGTAGATACGCAGTATTTT. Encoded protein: CASSLVAGDVDTQYF. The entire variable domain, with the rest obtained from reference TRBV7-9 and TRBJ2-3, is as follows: DTGVSQNPRHKITKRGQNVTFRCDPISEHNRLYWYRQTLGQGPEFLTYFQNEAQLEKSRLLSDRFSAERPKGSFSTLEIQRTEQGDSAMYLCASSLVAGDVDTQYFGPGTRLTVL.